The rows below give T cell receptor beta chains drawn from one sample of a study of regulatory T cells in long-lasting Graves disease. From the multiplex PCR reads, TCRdb called clonotypes with MiXCR, one entry per CDR3 protein. The sample consists of hundreds of thousands of distinct CDR3 sequences, 15% to 20% of them appearing once. Another study also made use of these data, one on T cells in Graves' hyperthyroidism and ophthalmopathy.

The sample here was peripheral blood mononuclear cells (PBMCs), taken at new diagnosis, from a patient treated with antithyroid drugs. The receptors shown here come from a woman aged 25 to 39 with Graves disease. Both conserved end residues are part of each CDR3. A D gene is named only where the DNA matches it firmly. Where a row states a size, it is once, few, many or the class of an expanded clone; other rows omit it.

>-|TRBV9|-|TRBJ2-5
CASSVYGALETQYF
TGTGCCAGCAGCGTCTACGGTGCCTTGGAGACCCAGTACTTC
>TRBD1|TRBV5-1|-|TRBJ2-5
CASSLERTGTETQYF
TGCGCCAGCAGCTTGGAACGGACAGGGACAGAGACCCAGTACTTC
>TRBD1|TRBV6-1|-|TRBJ2-1
CASRATGEPYYEQFF
TGTGCCAGCAGGGCGACAGGGGAACCTTACTATGAGCAGTTCTTC
>TRBD1|TRBV12-3/TRBV12-4|once|TRBJ1-2
CASSNPGQRGYGYTF
TGTGCCAGCAGCAACCCGGGACAGAGAGGGTATGGCTACACCTTC
>-|TRBV14|few|TRBJ2-5
CASSQGSPRAYF
TGTGCCAGCAGCCAAGGGAGTCCCCGTGCGTACTTC
>TRBD1|TRBV9|-|TRBJ2-5
CASSRGPYRETQYF
TGTGCCAGCAGCAGGGGGCCCTATAGAGAGACCCAGTACTTC
>TRBD1|TRBV28|many|TRBJ1-2
CASSLNRGHGYTF
TGTGCCAGCAGTTTAAACAGGGGCCATGGCTACACCTTC
>-|TRBV2|many|TRBJ1-6
CASRMGRENSPLHF
TGTGCCAGCAGGATGGGCCGGGAGAATTCACCCCTCCACTTT
>TRBD1|TRBV7-8|many|TRBJ1-1
CASQVGGARTEAFF
TGTGCCAGCCAAGTAGGGGGCGCGAGAACTGAAGCTTTCTTT
>TRBD1|TRBV28|-|TRBJ2-7
CASRFRDRGHYEQYF
TGTGCCAGCAGATTCCGGGACAGGGGCCACTACGAGCAGTACTTC
>-|TRBV30|few|TRBJ2-2
CAWTSRNTGELFF
TGTGCCTGGACCAGCAGAAACACCGGGGAGCTGTTTTTT
>-|TRBV29-1|many|TRBJ2-1
CSAAGSYVDNEQFF
TGCAGCGCCGCCGGGAGCTACGTCGACAATGAGCAGTTCTTC
>-|TRBV5-5|-|TRBJ2-7
CASTQRVSYEQYF
TGTGCCAGCACCCAGCGGGTTTCCTACGAGCAGTACTTC
>-|TRBV3-1|few|TRBJ2-2
CASSHPTGELFF
TGTGCCAGCAGCCACCCGACCGGGGAGCTGTTTTTT
>-|TRBV27|-|TRBJ2-1
CASRRSPCNEQFF
TGTGCCAGCAGGCGGAGCCCCTGCAATGAGCAGTTCTTC
>-|TRBV18|many|TRBJ1-1
CASSPRQEWNTEAFF
TGTGCCAGCTCACCACGGCAGGAATGGAACACTGAAGCTTTCTTT
>-|TRBV12-3/TRBV12-4|many|TRBJ2-1
CASTPRVFGSGYNEQFF
TGTGCCAGCACCCCACGGGTCTTTGGTAGCGGTTACAATGAGCAGTTCTTC
>TRBD2|TRBV7-2|few|TRBJ2-4
CASSSSGGGIAKNIQYF
TGTGCCAGCAGCTCTTCGGGGGGTGGGATAGCCAAAAACATTCAGTACTTC
>-|TRBV18|-|TRBJ1-5
CASRAALNQPQHF
TGTGCCAGCCGGGCCGCACTTAATCAGCCCCAGCATTTT
>-|TRBV19|many|TRBJ1-1
CASSIVDSSEAFF
TGTGCCAGTAGTATAGTCGACAGTAGCGAAGCTTTCTTT
>TRBD2|TRBV28|few|TRBJ2-5
CASSLSDAGGTQYF
TGTGCCAGCAGTCTCTCCGACGCGGGGGGGACCCAGTACTTC
>-|TRBV6-1|many|TRBJ2-3
CASSALGDTRTDTQYF
TGTGCCAGCAGTGCGCTGGGGGACACCCGCACAGATACGCAGTATTTT
>-|TRBV7-7|few|TRBJ2-3
CASSLGAGTRGVDTQYF
TGTGCTAGCAGCTTAGGAGCCGGGACACGGGGGGTGGATACGCAGTATTTT
>-|TRBV11-2|many|TRBJ1-3
CASSLYTGTSGNTIYF
TGTGCCAGCAGCTTATACACAGGGACCTCTGGAAACACCATATATTTT
>TRBD1|TRBV7-9|many|TRBJ2-7
CASSTDRGYEQYF
TGTGCCAGCAGCACGGACAGGGGCTACGAGCAGTACTTC
>-|TRBV7-2|many|TRBJ2-7
CASSSDGSWDEQYF
TGTGCCAGCAGCTCGGACGGTTCCTGGGACGAGCAGTACTTC
>-|TRBV20-1|-|TRBJ2-3
CSANLVDTQYF
TGCAGTGCTAACTTGGTAGATACGCAGTATTTT
>-|TRBV28|few|TRBJ1-3
CASKSFGNTIYF
TGTGCCAGCAAGTCTTTTGGAAACACCATATATTTT
>TRBD2|TRBV4-2|-|TRBJ2-7
CASSGTTAPEQYF
TGTGCCAGCAGTGGGACTACCGCGCCCGAGCAGTACTTC
>-|TRBV11-3|few|TRBJ2-2
CASSLAYSNTGELFF
TGTGCCAGCAGCTTAGCGTACTCCAACACCGGGGAGCTGTTTTTT
>-|TRBV12-3/TRBV12-4|many|TRBJ2-7
CASSRDSQNSYEQYF
TGTGCCAGCAGCCGGGACTCCCAAAACTCCTACGAGCAGTACTTC
>-|TRBV2|many|TRBJ2-7
CASSDRAGYEQYF
TGTGCCAGCAGTGACAGGGCAGGTTACGAGCAGTACTTC
>TRBD1|TRBV6-1|many|TRBJ1-1
CASRNVDRDTEAFF
TGTGCCAGCAGGAACGTAGACAGGGACACTGAAGCTTTCTTT
>TRBD2|TRBV7-9|many|TRBJ2-2
CASSSPGLAGDKGGELFF
TGTGCCAGCAGCTCTCCGGGACTAGCGGGAGATAAGGGCGGGGAGCTGTTTTTT
>-|TRBV27|-|TRBJ1-2
CASGPSGGAGYTF
TGTGCCAGCGGACCTTCGGGAGGGGCCGGCTACACCTTC
>-|TRBV30|many|TRBJ1-4
CAWSAGTRNEKLFF
TGTGCCTGGAGTGCCGGGACTCGGAATGAAAAACTGTTTTTT
>-|TRBV30|many|TRBJ1-1
CAWSVQGWTEAFF
TGTGCCTGGAGTGTACAGGGCTGGACTGAAGCTTTCTTT
>-|TRBV5-4|-|TRBJ1-2
CASSSQHFYGYTF
TGTGCCAGCAGCTCTCAGCACTTCTATGGCTACACCTTC
>TRBD2|TRBV20-1|many|TRBJ2-1
CSASATGGLAFSSYNEQFF
TGCAGTGCTAGCGCAACCGGGGGACTAGCGTTCAGCTCCTACAATGAGCAGTTCTTC
>TRBD2|TRBV30|many|TRBJ2-7
CAWSVRGGIAGEQYF
TGTGCCTGGAGTGTACGCGGCGGGATAGCGGGTGAGCAGTACTTC
>TRBD1|TRBV2|-|TRBJ1-1
CASIGGQMNTEAFF
TGTGCCAGCATTGGGGGACAGATGAACACTGAAGCTTTCTTT
>TRBD1|TRBV2|few|TRBJ1-3
CASSLTGAPGNTIYF
TGTGCCAGCAGCCTGACAGGGGCCCCAGGAAACACCATATATTTT